This T cell receptor (beta chain) stems from a study of cytomegalovirus exposure and HLA in healthy donors. Worth noting for this clone: Its matching antigen is unknown.

The primer mix had 60 Vbeta and 13 Jbeta primers. Sequencing used immunoSEQ multiplex PCR; TCRdb keeps in-frame clones, though not all of them. This table has some 190,000 clones, over 65% appearing once. Study-level results: Across HLA loci, a later analysis found differing TCR association rates, with DRB1 most and HLA-C fewest.

Germline lookup yields CDR1 MDHEN and CDR2 SYDVKM. The CDR3 is 14 amino acids. V was pared by 8 bases and J by 3 bases, with 6 bases of the junction left unmatched. The donors (healthy individuals) were bone marrow donors. Despite likely unrecorded immune exposures, the donors were nominally healthy at the time of sampling. The specimen sequenced was PBMCs. This TCR came from a man between 18 and 29 years old in good health and CMV-seronegative. This chain uses TRBV28 with TRBJ1-1, with 10 bases matching TRBD1. The chain's CDR3 is CASGLGQGYTEAFF. CDR3 DNA sequence: TGTGCCAGCGGCCTGGGACAGGGGTACACTGAAGCTTTCTTT.